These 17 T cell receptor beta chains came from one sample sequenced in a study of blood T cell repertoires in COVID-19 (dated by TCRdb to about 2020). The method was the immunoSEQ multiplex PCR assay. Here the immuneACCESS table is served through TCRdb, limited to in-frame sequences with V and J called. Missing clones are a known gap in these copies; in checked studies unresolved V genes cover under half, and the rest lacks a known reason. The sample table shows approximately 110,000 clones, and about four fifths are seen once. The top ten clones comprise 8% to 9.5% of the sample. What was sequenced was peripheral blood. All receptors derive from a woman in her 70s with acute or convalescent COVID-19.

Here the CDR3 DNA reads TGTGCCAGCAGCTTATCGCTAGCGCCCAACACCGGGGAGCTGTTTTTT. Translated: CASSLSLAPNTGELFF. This chain uses TRBV5-6 with TRBJ2-2; D is possibly TRBD2 (6 bases). The length of the CDR3 is 16 residues. The germline CDR1 and CDR2 sequences are SGHDT and YYEEEE. Between the trimmed V and J ends, which lost 2 bases and 2 bases, there was a span of 13 bases. The full variable domain, completed using reference TRBV5-6 and TRBJ2-2, is DAGVTQSPTHLIKTRGQQVTLRCSPKSGHDTVSWYQQALGQGPQFIFQYYEEEERQRGNFPDRFSGHQFPNYSSELNVNALLLGDSALYLCASSLSLAPNTGELFFGEGSRLTVL.

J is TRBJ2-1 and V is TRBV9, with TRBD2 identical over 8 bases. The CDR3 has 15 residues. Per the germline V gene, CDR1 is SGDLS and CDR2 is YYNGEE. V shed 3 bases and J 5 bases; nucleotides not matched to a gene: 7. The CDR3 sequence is CASSAAGGAHNEQFF. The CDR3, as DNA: TGTGCCAGCAGCGCCGCGGGGGGCGCCCACAATGAGCAGTTCTTC.

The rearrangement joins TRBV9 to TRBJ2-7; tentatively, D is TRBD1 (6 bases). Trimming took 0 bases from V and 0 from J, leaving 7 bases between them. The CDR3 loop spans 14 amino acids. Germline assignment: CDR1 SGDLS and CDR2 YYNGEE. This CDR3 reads CASSVEDSSYEQYF. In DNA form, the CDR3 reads TGTGCCAGCAGCGTAGAGGACAGCTCCTACGAGCAGTACTTC.

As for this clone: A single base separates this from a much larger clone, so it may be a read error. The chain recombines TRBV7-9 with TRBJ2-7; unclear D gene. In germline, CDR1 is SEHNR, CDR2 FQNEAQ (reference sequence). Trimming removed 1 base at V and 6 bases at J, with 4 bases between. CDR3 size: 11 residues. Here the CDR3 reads CASSLGAEQYF. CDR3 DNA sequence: TGTGCCAGCAGCTTAGGGGCCGAGCAGTACTTC.

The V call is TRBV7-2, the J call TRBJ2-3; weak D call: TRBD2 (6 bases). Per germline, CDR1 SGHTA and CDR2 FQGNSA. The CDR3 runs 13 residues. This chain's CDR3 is CASRAAGTDTQYF. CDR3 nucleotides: TGTGCTTCTAGAGCGGCGGGGACAGATACGCAGTATTTT. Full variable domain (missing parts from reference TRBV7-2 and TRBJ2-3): GAGVSQSPSNKVTEKGKDVELRCDPISGHTALYWYRQSLGQGLEFLIYFQGNSAPDKSGLPSDRFSAERTGGSVSTLTIQRTQQEDSAVYLCASRAAGTDTQYFGPGTRLTVL.

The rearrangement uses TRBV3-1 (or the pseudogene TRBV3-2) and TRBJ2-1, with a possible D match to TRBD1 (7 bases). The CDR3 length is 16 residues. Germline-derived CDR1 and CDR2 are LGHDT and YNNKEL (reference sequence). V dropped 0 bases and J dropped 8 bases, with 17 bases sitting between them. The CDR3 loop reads CASSQDVQGGRYEQFF. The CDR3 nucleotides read TGTGCCAGCAGCCAAGATGTCCAGGGGGGTCGGTATGAGCAGTTCTTC.

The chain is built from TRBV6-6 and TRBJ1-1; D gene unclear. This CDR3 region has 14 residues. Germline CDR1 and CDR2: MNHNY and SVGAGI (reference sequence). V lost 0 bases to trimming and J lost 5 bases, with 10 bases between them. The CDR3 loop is CASSYSGESTEAFF. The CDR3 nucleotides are TGTGCCAGCAGTTACTCTGGGGAGTCGACTGAAGCTTTCTTT.

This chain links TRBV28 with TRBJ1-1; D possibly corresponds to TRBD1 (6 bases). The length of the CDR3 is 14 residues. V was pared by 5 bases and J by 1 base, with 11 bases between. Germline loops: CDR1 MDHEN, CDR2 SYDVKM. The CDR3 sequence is CASSAQGSNTEAFF. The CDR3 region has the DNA TGTGCCAGCAGTGCACAGGGATCGAACACTGAAGCTTTCTTT.

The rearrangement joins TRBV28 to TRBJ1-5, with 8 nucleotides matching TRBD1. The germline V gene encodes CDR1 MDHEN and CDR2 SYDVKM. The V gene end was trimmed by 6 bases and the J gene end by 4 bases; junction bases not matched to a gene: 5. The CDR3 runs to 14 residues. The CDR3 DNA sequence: TGTGCCAGCAGGTCGCAGGGGGCGAATCAGCCCCAGCATTTT. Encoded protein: CASRSQGANQPQHF.

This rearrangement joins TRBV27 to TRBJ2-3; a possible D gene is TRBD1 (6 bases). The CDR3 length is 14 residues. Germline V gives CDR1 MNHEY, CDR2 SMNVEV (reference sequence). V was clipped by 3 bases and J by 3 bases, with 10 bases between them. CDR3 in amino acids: CASSFFTGTDTQYF. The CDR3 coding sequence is TGTGCCAGCAGTTTCTTCACAGGGACAGATACGCAGTATTTT.

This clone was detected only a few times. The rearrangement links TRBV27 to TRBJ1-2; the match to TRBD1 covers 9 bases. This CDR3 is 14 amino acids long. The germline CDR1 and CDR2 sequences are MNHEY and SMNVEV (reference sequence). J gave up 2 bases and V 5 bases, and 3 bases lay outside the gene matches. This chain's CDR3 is CASSKQGANYGYTF. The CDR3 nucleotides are TGTGCCAGCAGTAAACAGGGGGCGAACTATGGCTACACCTTC.

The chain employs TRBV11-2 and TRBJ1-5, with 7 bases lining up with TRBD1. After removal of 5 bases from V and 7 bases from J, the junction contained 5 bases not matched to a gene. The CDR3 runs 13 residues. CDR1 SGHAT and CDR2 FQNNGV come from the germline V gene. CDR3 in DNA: TGTGCCAGCAGCGCCGACAGGGACCAGCCCCAGCATTTT. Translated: CASSADRDQPQHF.

The CDR3 region has the DNA TGTGCCAGCAGTGGGGGACAGGGGTATTTCTACGAGCAGTACTTC. Its protein product is CASSGGQGYFYEQYF. This chain links TRBV25-1 with TRBJ2-7, with TRBD1 matching over 10 bases. The CDR3 totals 15 residues. Germline V CDR1 and CDR2: MGHDK, SYGVNS. V gave up 4 bases and J gave up 3 bases; unmatched junction bases: 6.

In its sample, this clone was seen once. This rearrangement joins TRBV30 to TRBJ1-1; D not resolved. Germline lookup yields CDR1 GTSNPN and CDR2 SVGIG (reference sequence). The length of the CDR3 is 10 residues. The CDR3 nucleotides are TGTGCGGCGGCTCGGGGTGAAGCTTTCTTT. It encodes CAAARGEAFF.

CDR3 DNA: TGTGCCAGTAGTTCCCCCCGGGGTAGCTCCTACAATGAGCAGTTCTTC. Amino acid sequence: CASSSPRGSSYNEQFF. The chain is built from TRBV19 and TRBJ2-1, with a weak D call TRBD2 (5 bases). V was pared by 5 bases and J by 0 bases, with 14 bases between. The CDR3 has 16 amino acids. CDR1 is LNHDA and CDR2 is SQIVND in the germline V gene (reference sequence).

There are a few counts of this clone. The chain's CDR3 is CASSFQTGNTGELFF. As DNA, the CDR3 is TGTGCCAGCAGTTTCCAGACAGGGAACACCGGGGAGCTGTTTTTT. The chain recombines TRBV27 with TRBJ2-2; the D gene is possibly TRBD1 (6 bases). V lost 3 bases and J 1 base, leaving 9 bases between the germline ends. This CDR3 has 15 amino acids. CDR1 and CDR2 from the germline V gene are MNHEY and SMNVEV (reference sequence).

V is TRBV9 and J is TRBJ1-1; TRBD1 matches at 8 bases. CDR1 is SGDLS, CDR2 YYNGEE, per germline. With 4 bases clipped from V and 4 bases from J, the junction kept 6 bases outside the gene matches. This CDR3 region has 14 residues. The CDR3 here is CASSLTGGSTEAFF. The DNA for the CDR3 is TGTGCCAGCAGCTTAACAGGGGGGTCCACTGAAGCTTTCTTT.